This TCR beta chain was observed in a study of glioma-infiltrating T cells after dendritic cell vaccination. Study overall: Samples are from glioblastoma patients in Phase I and II dendritic cell vaccine trials. Autologous tumor lysate was loaded overnight onto monocyte-derived dendritic cells grown less than 8 days with IL-4 and GM-CSF. Autologous tumor lysate-pulsed dendritic cell vaccination was given between the early 2000s and the early 2010s.

Selection required adequate fresh-frozen tumor tissue plus more than two years' survival data. The germline V gene encodes CDR1 SNHLY and CDR2 FYNNEI. The CDR3 runs 14 residues. V lost 5 bases to trimming and J lost 6 bases, with 17 bases between them. Only in-frame clones appear in the TCRdb table, and some are missing; sequencing was by immunoSEQ multiplex PCR. The repertoire has fewer than 85,000 clones, 85% to 90% of them found once; the top ten carry approximately 3%. The chain carries TRBV2 and TRBJ2-7; D is perhaps TRBD1 (6 bases). The clonotype was recovered from a human donor with glioblastoma. The material sequenced was blood, taken before dendritic cell vaccination. DNA for the CDR3: TGTGCCAGCAGTCCCTTGGGACACATGGGCGAGCAGTACTTC. It specifies CASSPLGHMGEQYF.